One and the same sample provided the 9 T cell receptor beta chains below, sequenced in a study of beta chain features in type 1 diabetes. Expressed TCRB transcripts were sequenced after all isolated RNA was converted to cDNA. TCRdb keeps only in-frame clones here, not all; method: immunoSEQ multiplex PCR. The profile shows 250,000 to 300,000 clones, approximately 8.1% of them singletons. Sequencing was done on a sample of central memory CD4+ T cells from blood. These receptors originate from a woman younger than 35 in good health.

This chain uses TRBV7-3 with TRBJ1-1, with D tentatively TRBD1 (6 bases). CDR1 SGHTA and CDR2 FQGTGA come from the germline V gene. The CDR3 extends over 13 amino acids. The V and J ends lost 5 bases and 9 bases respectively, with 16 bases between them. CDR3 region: CASSDQGSAKAFF. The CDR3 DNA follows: TGTGCCAGCAGCGATCAGGGGTCGGCGAAAGCTTTCTTT.

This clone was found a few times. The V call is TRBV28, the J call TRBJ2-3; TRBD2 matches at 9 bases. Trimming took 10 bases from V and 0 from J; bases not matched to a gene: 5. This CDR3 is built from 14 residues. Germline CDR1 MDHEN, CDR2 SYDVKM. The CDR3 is CATDSGGSTDTQYF. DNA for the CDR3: TGTGCCACCGATAGCGGGGGAAGCACAGATACGCAGTATTTT.

CDR3 sequence reads: CASSLVHTEAFF. In DNA form, the CDR3 reads TGTGCCAGCAGCTTAGTTCACACTGAAGCTTTCTTT. This chain joins TRBV7-2 and TRBJ1-1; unclear D gene. Trimming removed 1 base from V and 3 bases from J, with 3 bases in between. Germline V gene sequence: CDR1 SGHTA, CDR2 FQGNSA. The CDR3 runs to 12 residues.

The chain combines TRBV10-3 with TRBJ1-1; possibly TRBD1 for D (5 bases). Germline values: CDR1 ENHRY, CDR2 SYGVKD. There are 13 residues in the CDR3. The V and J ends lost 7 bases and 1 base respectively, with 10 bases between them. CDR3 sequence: CAITGVGNTEAFF. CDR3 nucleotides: TGTGCCATCACGGGGGTCGGGAACACTGAAGCTTTCTTT.

CDR3 bases: TGTGCCAGTACCCCTCGAGGGGGCCCAAACTCTGGGGCCAACGTCCTGACTTTC. Amino acids: CASTPRGGPNSGANVLTF. This chain joins TRBV19 and TRBJ2-6; 7 bases match TRBD1. CDR1 is LNHDA and CDR2 is SQIVND in the germline V gene (reference sequence). The V and J ends lost 7 bases and 0 bases, in that order; junction bases with no gene match: 12. CDR3 length equals 18 residues.

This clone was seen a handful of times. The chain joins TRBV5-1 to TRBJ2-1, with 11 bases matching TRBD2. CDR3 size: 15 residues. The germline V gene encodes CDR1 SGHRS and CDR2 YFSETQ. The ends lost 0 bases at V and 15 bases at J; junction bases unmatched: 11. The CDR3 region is CASSLATSGGRTPFF. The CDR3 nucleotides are TGCGCCAGCAGCTTGGCCACTAGCGGGGGTAGGACGCCGTTCTTC.

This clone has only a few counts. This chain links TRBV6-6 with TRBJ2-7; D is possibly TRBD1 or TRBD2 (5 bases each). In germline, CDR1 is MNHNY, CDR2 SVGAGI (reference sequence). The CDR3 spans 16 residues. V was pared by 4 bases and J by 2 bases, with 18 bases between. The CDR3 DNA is TGTGCCAGCAGTTCGGGCGACAGCCTCGGGGCCTACGAGCAGTACTTC. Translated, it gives CASSSGDSLGAYEQYF.

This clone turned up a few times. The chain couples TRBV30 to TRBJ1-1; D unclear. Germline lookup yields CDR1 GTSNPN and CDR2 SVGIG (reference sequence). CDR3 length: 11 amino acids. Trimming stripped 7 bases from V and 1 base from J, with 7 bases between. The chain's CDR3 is CAYGKNTEAFF. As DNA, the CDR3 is TGTGCCTACGGGAAGAACACTGAAGCTTTCTTT.

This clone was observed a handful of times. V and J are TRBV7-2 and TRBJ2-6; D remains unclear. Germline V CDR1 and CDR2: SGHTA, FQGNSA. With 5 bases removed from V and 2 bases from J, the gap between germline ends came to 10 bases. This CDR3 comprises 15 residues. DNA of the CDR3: TGTGCCAGCAGCCCCTCCCGTGCTGGGGCCAACGTCCTGACTTTC. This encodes CASSPSRAGANVLTF.